Shown below are 27 T cell receptor beta chains from a single sample sequenced in a study of CD8 T cells in ankylosing spondylitis. Study results and caveats: A motif of 7 to 9 highly homologous TCR beta variants was seen as apparently characteristic of ankylosing spondylitis blood.

These receptors' targets are unknown. TCRdb ran MiXCR on the 5' RACE reads and lists one entry per CDR3 protein. The sample shows about 450,000 distinct CDR3 sequences, 25% to 30% of them seen only once. The sequenced sample was blood, either unsorted or a sorted T cell fraction (not recorded which). These receptors originate from a male donor with ankylosing spondylitis.

J is TRBJ2-1 and V is TRBV6-2 or TRBV6-3; D is possibly TRBD2 (6 bases). The V and J ends lost 1 base and 7 bases respectively, with 14 bases between them. Germline CDR1 reads MNHEY; CDR2 reads SVGEGT. The CDR3 sequence is 15 residues long. The CDR3 sequence is CASSYWASVGNEQFF. The CDR3 DNA follows: TGTGCCAGCAGTTACTGGGCTAGCGTGGGTAATGAGCAGTTCTTC.

The J gene is TRBJ2-3, the V gene TRBV28, with TRBD2 matching over 9 bases. CDR3 length: 15 residues. CDR1 is MDHEN and CDR2 is SYDVKM in the germline V gene. Trimming removed 10 bases from V and 2 bases from J; junction bases left unmatched: 10. The CDR3 coding sequence is TGTGCCACCAGACTCCGGACTAGCGACACAGATACGCAGTATTTT. Protein sequence: CATRLRTSDTDTQYF.

This clonotype was picked up a small number of times. The gene calls are TRBV11-1 and TRBJ1-1; D unresolved. V dropped 5 bases and J dropped 0 bases, with 22 bases sitting between them. The V gene's germline CDR1 is SGHAT and CDR2 FQDESV (reference sequence). This CDR3 comprises 18 residues. DNA of the CDR3: TGTGCCAGCAGCAAGCACTTATCCTCGCGACACCTGAACACTGAAGCTTTCTTT. Its translation is CASSKHLSSRHLNTEAFF.

This chain uses TRBV4-1 with TRBJ1-1; D is uncertain. The CDR3 totals 12 residues. CDR1 MGHRA and CDR2 YSYEKL come from the germline V gene. The V end was cut by 3 bases, the J end by 4 bases, with 6 bases between. The CDR3 sequence: CASSHRSTEAFF. The CDR3 DNA reads TGCGCCAGCAGCCACAGAAGCACTGAAGCTTTCTTT.

This chain connects TRBV12-3 or TRBV12-4 to TRBJ2-3, with 9 bases aligning to TRBD1. The J segment lost 2 bases and the V segment lost 5 bases, leaving 8 bases of the junction unmatched. The CDR3 totals 16 residues. The CDR3 loop is CASSRQGVFNTDTQYF. In DNA form, the CDR3 reads TGTGCCAGCAGTCGACAGGGGGTATTCAACACAGATACGCAGTATTTT.

A few counts support this clonotype. V and J are TRBV20-1 and TRBJ1-1; D is perhaps TRBD1 (5 bases). The germline CDR1 and CDR2 sequences are DFQATT and SNEGSKA (reference sequence). Trimming took off 0 bases at V and 10 bases at J, with 12 bases between the two ends. The CDR3 is 12 amino acids. CDR3 DNA: TGCAGTGCTAGAGAGGGGGGGAGAGTAGCTTTCTTT. Its protein is CSAREGGRVAFF.

The chain is built from TRBV3-1 and TRBJ1-2; 7 positions match TRBD1. The CDR3 extends over 17 amino acids. The germline gives CDR1 LGHDT, CDR2 YNNKEL (reference sequence). The ends lost 3 bases at V and 4 bases at J; junction bases unmatched: 14. Written as DNA, the CDR3 is TGTGCCAGCAGCCACCTGACACTGACAGGGAAGATCTATGGCTACACCTTC. Amino acids: CASSHLTLTGKIYGYTF. Full variable domain (remainder filled in from reference TRBV3-1 and TRBJ1-2): DTAVSQTPKYLVTQMGNDKSIKCEQNLGHDTMYWYKQDSKKFLKIMFSYNNKELIINETVPNRFSPKSPDKAHLNLHINSLELGDSAVYFCASSHLTLTGKIYGYTFGSGTRLTVV.

This clonotype has more than one count but fewer than ten. The chain carries TRBV5-1 and TRBJ2-7; no reliable D call. V was trimmed by 0 bases and J by 3 bases, leaving 7 bases between them. Germline loops: CDR1 SGHRS, CDR2 YFSETQ. CDR3 length: 13 residues. The CDR3 protein is CASSLDVIYEQYF. The CDR3 nucleotides are TGCGCCAGCAGCTTGGATGTTATCTACGAGCAGTACTTC.

In regard to this clonotype: A single base separates this from a much larger clone, so it may be a read error. The V and J genes are TRBV4-2 and TRBJ1-2; D ambiguous. V was shortened by 4 bases and J by 3 bases, with 12 bases between the two germline ends. Germline CDR1 is LGHNA and CDR2 is YNFKEQ. This CDR3 spans 14 amino acids. The CDR3 spells CASSPPRAHYGYTF. The CDR3, as DNA: TGTGCCAGCAGCCCTCCGAGGGCACACTATGGCTACACCTTC.

This clonotype was recorded at least ten times. The CDR3 nucleotides read TGCGCCAGCAGCTTGAACTCCTACAATGAGCAGTTCTTC. Protein product: CASSLNSYNEQFF. The chain links TRBV5-1 to TRBJ2-1; the D is unclear. CDR3 size: 13 residues. The germline CDR1 and CDR2 sequences are SGHRS and YFSETQ. The V and J ends lost 1 base and 0 bases respectively, with 2 bases between them.

J is TRBJ2-1 and V is TRBV7-9; D is ambiguous. The CDR3 is made up of 17 amino acids. With 5 bases removed from V and 6 bases from J, the gap between germline ends came to 23 bases. CDR1 is SEHNR and CDR2 is FQNEAQ in the germline V gene (reference sequence). The CDR3 here is CASSILTKTLGANEQFF. DNA for the CDR3: TGTGCCAGCAGCATCCTAACAAAAACCCTTGGCGCCAATGAGCAGTTCTTC.

This chain joins TRBV4-2 and TRBJ2-2, with D possibly matching TRBD2 (5 bases). CDR1 and CDR2 from the germline V gene are LGHNA and YNFKEQ. Trimming pared 1 base from V and 3 bases from J, leaving 12 bases between. The CDR3 runs to 16 residues. Here the CDR3 reads CASSQAPGRDTGELFF. CDR3 coding DNA: TGTGCCAGCAGCCAAGCCCCGGGAAGGGACACCGGGGAGCTGTTTTTT.

The chain carries TRBV20-1 and TRBJ2-3; D is perhaps TRBD2 (5 bases). Germline V CDR1 and CDR2: DFQATT, SNEGSKA (reference sequence). The CDR3 covers 15 residues. V lost 3 bases and J lost 8, with 21 bases in between. The CDR3 loop reads CSARDWVATIPTQYF. As DNA, the CDR3 is TGCAGTGCTAGGGACTGGGTAGCTACGATCCCTACGCAGTATTTT.

This clonotype was counted at least ten times. The chain employs TRBV11-2 and TRBJ2-7; TRBD1 matches 7 bases. CDR3 length: 15 residues. Germline assignment: CDR1 SGHAT and CDR2 FQNNGV. Trimming took 7 bases from V and 2 from J; bases not matched to a gene: 11. DNA for the CDR3: TGTGCCAGCACCCTCGCAGACAGGGAAACCTACGAGCAGTACTTC. Protein product: CASTLADRETYEQYF.

The rearrangement links TRBV6-1 to TRBJ2-2, with D possibly matching TRBD2 (6 bases). The CDR3 contains 15 residues. The V gene lost 6 bases and the J gene lost 0 bases, with 11 bases spanning the gap. Germline V gene sequence: CDR1 MNHNS, CDR2 SASEGT. The CDR3 sequence is CASSPGGSNTGELFF. The CDR3 DNA follows: TGTGCCAGCAGCCCCGGGGGATCGAACACCGGGGAGCTGTTTTTT.

This sequence joins TRBV20-1 and TRBJ1-2; 7 positions agree with TRBD1. The germline V gene encodes CDR1 DFQATT and CDR2 SNEGSKA (reference sequence). The CDR3 sequence is 14 residues long. Germline trimming cut 6 bases from V and 0 bases from J; bases unmatched to any gene: 7. In nucleotides, the CDR3 is TGCAGTGCCGACGGGACAGCCGCTAACTATGGCTACACCTTC. Encoded protein: CSADGTAANYGYTF.

This clonotype was found a few times. The chain has TRBV14 and TRBJ2-7, with 8 bases matching TRBD1. With V trimmed by 4 bases and J by 3 bases, 11 bases remained unmatched. The CDR3 has 16 residues. Germline CDR1 SGHDN, CDR2 FVKESK. As DNA, the CDR3 is TGTGCCAGCAGCCCCCTCTCCGGGACAGGCCTCTACGAGCAGTACTTC. Its translation is CASSPLSGTGLYEQYF.

This chain uses TRBV12-5 with TRBJ2-1; 8 nucleotides agree with TRBD2. CDR1 LGHNT and CDR2 FRNRAP come from the germline V gene. CDR3 length: 16 amino acids. V gave up 2 bases and J gave up 7 bases; unmatched junction bases: 10. The CDR3 sequence is CASGLSWDTGGNEQFF. The CDR3 coding sequence is TGTGCTAGTGGTTTGTCTTGGGACACGGGGGGGAATGAGCAGTTCTTC.

This clonotype was counted a few times. The chain recombines TRBV9 with TRBJ1-2; D not resolved. Per the germline V gene, CDR1 is SGDLS and CDR2 is YYNGEE. The CDR3 runs to 13 residues. Trimming left V 4 bases short and J 7 bases short, with 14 bases between. The CDR3 DNA sequence: TGTGCCAGCAGCCCCTCGATGGTGGGTGGCTACACCTTC. This translates into CASSPSMVGGYTF.

This clonotype was seen repeatedly, ten times or more. The genes are TRBV7-2 and TRBJ1-1; TRBD1 is a possible D gene (5 bases). The CDR3 covers 13 residues. Trimming pared 2 bases from V and 5 bases from J, leaving 9 bases between. The germline V gene has CDR1 SGHTA and CDR2 FQGNSA. CDR3 nucleotide sequence: TGTGCCAGCAGCTTATTAGGGGTGACTGAAGCTTTCTTT. Protein product: CASSLLGVTEAFF.

CDR3: CASLGRREGGYNEQFF. Here the CDR3 DNA reads TGTGCCAGCCTAGGGAGGCGGGAGGGAGGTTACAATGAGCAGTTCTTC. V and J are TRBV12-3 or TRBV12-4 and TRBJ2-1; 9 nucleotides align to TRBD2. The ends lost 8 bases at V and 4 bases at J; junction bases unmatched: 12. This CDR3 contains 16 residues.

This clonotype was recorded a few times. The V and J genes are TRBV29-1 and TRBJ2-1; 9 bases line up with TRBD2. CDR3 size: 13 residues. Per the germline V gene, CDR1 is SQVTM and CDR2 is ANQGSEA. V gave up 4 bases and J gave up 16 bases; unmatched junction bases: 14. DNA for the CDR3: TGCAGCGTTGTCCCTAGCGGGACCCGGGAGATATTCTTC. Its translation is CSVVPSGTREIFF.

This CDR3 reads CASSRGPGQVSDTQYF. The CDR3 DNA follows: TGTGCCAGCAGCCGAGGTCCGGGACAGGTTTCGGATACGCAGTATTTT. This sequence joins TRBV3-1 and TRBJ2-3; TRBD1 aligns across 8 bases. The CDR3 has 16 amino acids. Germline V CDR1 and CDR2: LGHDT, YNNKEL (reference sequence). V was clipped by 4 bases and J by 6 bases; unmatched bases: 12.

The chain joins TRBV27 to TRBJ2-5; 10 nucleotides agree with TRBD2. Per the germline V gene, CDR1 is MNHEY and CDR2 is SMNVEV (reference sequence). J lost 6 bases, V lost 7 bases, and 14 bases had no gene match. The CDR3 consists of 16 residues. CDR3 residues: CASTPHGASGSKTQYF. DNA of the CDR3: TGTGCCAGCACTCCCCACGGGGCTAGCGGGAGCAAGACCCAGTACTTC.

V usage is TRBV6-1 and J usage is TRBJ2-7; possible D gene TRBD1, 6 bases. Per germline, CDR1 MNHNS and CDR2 SASEGT. The CDR3 loop spans 14 amino acids. V was shortened by 7 bases and J by 0 bases, with 13 bases between the two germline ends. In DNA form, the CDR3 reads TGTGCCAGCACCCGGACAGTCTTCTCCTACGAGCAGTACGTC. Translated, it gives CASTRTVFSYEQYV.

This clonotype has only a few counts. The chain has TRBV6-2 or TRBV6-3 and TRBJ1-6; 10 nucleotides match TRBD1. The CDR3 covers 17 residues. Germline assignment: CDR1 MNHEY and CDR2 SVGEGT. The V and J ends lost 0 bases and 2 bases, in that order; junction bases with no gene match: 1. DNA for the CDR3: TGTGCCAGCAGTTACTCGGGACAGGGGACCTATAATTCACCCCTCCACTTT. Translation: CASSYSGQGTYNSPLHF.

The chain combines TRBV20-1 with TRBJ2-3, with D perhaps TRBD2 (5 bases). Germline lookup yields CDR1 DFQATT and CDR2 SNEGSKA (reference sequence). CDR3 length equals 12 residues. Trimming took 4 bases from V and 2 from J, leaving 7 bases between them. The CDR3 DNA sequence: TGCAGTGCTACAGCGGACACAGATACGCAGTATTTT. It is translated as CSATADTDTQYF.